Below, 25 T cell receptor beta chains from the same sample are listed, as sequenced in a study of blood T cell repertoires in COVID-19. Libraries were prepared by immunoSEQ multiplex PCR; TCRdb keeps only in-frame clonotypes and omits some of them. The sample includes around 500,000 clones, 88% of them seen just once. Sequenced input: PBMCs or T cells enriched from blood (not recorded which). The receptors shown here come from a woman in her thirties or forties who had recovered from COVID-19.

The chain carries TRBV6-5 and TRBJ2-7; 12 bases are shared with TRBD2. The CDR3 has 15 residues. Germline CDR1 reads MNHEY; CDR2 reads SVGAGI. The V gene end was trimmed by 7 bases and the J gene end by 6 bases; junction bases not matched to a gene: 10. The CDR3, as DNA: TGTGCCAGCATCGGAATGGCTAGCGGGAGGGGCGAGCAGTACTTC. It encodes CASIGMASGRGEQYF.

The V gene is TRBV30, the J gene TRBJ1-6, with D possibly being TRBD1 (6 bases). V was shortened by 5 bases and J by 5 bases, with 19 bases between the two germline ends. CDR3 length: 16 amino acids. The V gene's germline CDR1 is GTSNPN and CDR2 SVGIG (reference sequence). CDR3 region: CAWGPGTSRNNSPLHF. The DNA for the CDR3 is TGTGCCTGGGGCCCCGGGACATCTCGGAATAATTCACCCCTCCACTTT.

The chain recombines TRBV14 with TRBJ2-7, with TRBD1 matching over 8 bases. The length of the CDR3 is 15 residues. Germline V CDR1 and CDR2: SGHDN, FVKESK. J lost 3 bases, V lost 2 bases, and 6 bases had no gene match. CDR3 coding DNA: TGTGCCAGCAGCCAAAGACAGGGGAAACGCTACGAGCAGTACTTC. Protein: CASSQRQGKRYEQYF.

The rearrangement joins TRBV2 to TRBJ1-1; 7 bases fit TRBD1. Germline trimming cut 8 bases from V and 6 bases from J; bases unmatched to any gene: 6. The CDR3 spans 12 residues. Germline-derived CDR1 and CDR2 are SNHLY and FYNNEI. The CDR3 DNA sequence: TGTGCCAGCTCAGCCGGGACAGCTGAAGCTTTCTTT. It yields the protein CASSAGTAEAFF.

The CDR3, as DNA: TGTGCCAGCAGTTCCCGACTTACGAAGAATGAGCAGTTCTTC. This gives the protein CASSSRLTKNEQFF. The chain carries TRBV2 and TRBJ2-1; D not certain. In germline, CDR1 is SNHLY, CDR2 FYNNEI. V was shortened by 5 bases and J by 7 bases, with 15 bases between the two germline ends. The CDR3 contains 14 residues.

V and J are TRBV6-5 and TRBJ1-2; 7 nucleotides agree with TRBD1. Germline trimming cut 8 bases from V and 8 bases from J; bases unmatched to any gene: 8. The length of the CDR3 is 12 residues. Per germline, CDR1 MNHEY and CDR2 SVGAGI. The CDR3 here is CASGRQGGGYTF. In DNA form, the CDR3 reads TGTGCCAGCGGGAGACAGGGTGGAGGCTACACCTTC.

The rearrangement joins TRBV25-1 to TRBJ2-4; D perhaps matches TRBD2 (5 bases). Germline lookup yields CDR1 MGHDK and CDR2 SYGVNS. Trimming took off 7 bases at V and 8 bases at J, with 18 bases between the two ends. This CDR3 spans 14 amino acids. The CDR3, as DNA: TGTGCCAGCACCTCTTTAGGGTTCGGGGACATTCAGTACTTC. Translation: CASTSLGFGDIQYF.

CDR3 sequence (DNA): TGTGCCAGCAGCAATAGCGGGTACGAGCAGTACTTC. This sequence encodes CASSNSGYEQYF. The chain has TRBV7-9 and TRBJ2-7; 7 bases line up with TRBD2. The CDR3 totals 12 residues. After removal of 5 bases from V and 4 bases from J, the junction contained 2 bases not matched to a gene. CDR1 and CDR2 (germline): SEHNR, FQNEAQ (reference sequence).

This clone was observed a handful of times. J is TRBJ2-2 and V is TRBV4-3; D is unresolved. Germline V gives CDR1 LGHNA, CDR2 YSLEER. This CDR3 is built from 17 residues. The V end lost 4 bases, the J end lost 3 bases, and 18 bases lay between the germline ends. As DNA, the CDR3 is TGCGCCAGCAGCCTAGGCCACAGACGTTTGGACACCGGGGAGCTGTTTTTT. Amino acid sequence: CASSLGHRRLDTGELFF.

This clone has a handful of counts. The chain links TRBV7-9 to TRBJ1-1; D remains unclear. This CDR3 region has 17 residues. The V end lost 5 bases, the J end lost 1 base, and 20 bases lay between the germline ends. Germline V lookup: CDR1 SEHNR, CDR2 FQNEAQ (reference sequence). The CDR3 region is CASSPFPPDDKNTEAFF. CDR3 bases: TGTGCCAGCAGCCCATTCCCGCCAGATGATAAGAACACTGAAGCTTTCTTT.

The rearrangement links TRBV7-9 to TRBJ2-1, with 7 bases lining up with TRBD2. The V and J ends lost 1 base and 7 bases, in that order; junction bases with no gene match: 4. This CDR3 spans 14 amino acids. In germline, CDR1 is SEHNR, CDR2 FQNEAQ (reference sequence). The CDR3 reads CASSLGVGGNEQFF. The CDR3 nucleotides read TGTGCCAGCAGCTTAGGTGTCGGGGGGAATGAGCAGTTCTTC.

The CDR3 protein is CASSTEWSQPQHF. CDR3 nucleotides: TGTGCCAGCTCTACGGAATGGAGTCAGCCCCAGCATTTT. The rearrangement links TRBV18 to TRBJ1-5, with unresolved D. There are 13 residues in the CDR3. V lost 6 bases and J 6 bases, leaving 12 bases between the germline ends. CDR1 KGHSH and CDR2 LQKENI come from the germline V gene.

The chain uses TRBV12-5 and TRBJ2-4, with 7 bases lining up with TRBD1. Germline-derived CDR1 and CDR2 are LGHNT and FRNRAP. The CDR3 extends over 15 amino acids. The V segment lost 3 bases and the J segment 4 bases; nucleotides outside the gene matches: 6. The CDR3 is CASGLATGSKNIQYF. CDR3 bases: TGTGCTAGTGGTTTAGCGACAGGGTCGAAAAACATTCAGTACTTC.

The gene calls are TRBV7-2 and TRBJ1-4; TRBD1 is a possible D gene (6 bases). CDR3 length: 14 amino acids. V gave up 4 bases and J gave up 6 bases, with 12 bases separating them. CDR1 SGHTA and CDR2 FQGNSA come from the germline V gene. The CDR3 DNA is TGTGCCAGCAGCTGGCAGGGGCGAGATGAAAAACTGTTTTTT. This encodes CASSWQGRDEKLFF.

The chain uses TRBV21-1 and TRBJ2-3; TRBD2, the table's D call, was not compared with the DNA. TRBV21-1 is listed as a pseudogene. This CDR3 region has 15 residues. CDR3 sequence reads: CATLLAGEATDTQYF. DNA for the CDR3: TGTGCCACCCTACTAGCGGGAGAGGCCACAGATACGCAGTATTTT.

V gene TRBV6-5 combines with J gene TRBJ1-2; 8 nucleotides match TRBD1. Germline V gene sequence: CDR1 MNHEY, CDR2 SVGAGI. This CDR3 is built from 13 residues. Trimming cost V 2 bases and J 7 bases; bases outside gene matches: 3. The CDR3 DNA reads TGTGCCAGCAGTTACGGACAGGGAACTGGCTACACCTTC. Protein product: CASSYGQGTGYTF.

CDR3 sequence reads: CATTPGRQGKLFF. CDR3 in DNA: TGTGCCACCACTCCAGGGCGTCAAGGAAAACTGTTTTTT. This chain uses TRBV18 with TRBJ1-4, with D possibly being TRBD1 (5 bases). Trimming removed 10 bases from V and 10 bases from J, with 19 bases in between. CDR1 KGHSH and CDR2 LQKENI come from the germline V gene. The CDR3 consists of 13 residues.

This clone occurred a few times. The CDR3 DNA reads as TGTGCCAGCAGTTTACTTTACTACGAGCAGTACTTC. As protein: CASSLLYYEQYF. This chain links TRBV28 with TRBJ2-7, with D hard to call. Germline V CDR1 and CDR2: MDHEN, SYDVKM. The length of the CDR3 is 12 residues. Trimming took 2 bases from V and 3 from J, leaving 5 bases between them. Drawing the rest from reference TRBV28 and TRBJ2-7, the complete variable domain is DVKVTQSSRYLVKRTGEKVFLECVQDMDHENMFWYRQDPGLGLRLIYFSYDVKMKEKGDIPEGYSVSREKKERFSLILESASTNQTSMYLCASSLLYYEQYFGPGTRLTVT.

The table lists this clone with a few counts. The chain couples TRBV2 to TRBJ1-2, with TRBD1 as a possible D gene (6 bases). The CDR3 sequence is 15 residues long. V was trimmed by 6 bases and J by 4 bases, leaving 18 bases between them. Germline V gene lookup returns CDR1 SNHLY and CDR2 FYNNEI. The CDR3 spells CASSVQGAGGYGYTF. The CDR3 DNA is TGTGCCAGCAGCGTACAGGGCGCTGGGGGCTATGGCTACACCTTC.

The chain recombines TRBV19 with TRBJ1-1; 7 bases are a match to TRBD1. Looked up from germline, CDR1 is LNHDA and CDR2 is SQIVND (reference sequence). The trim removed 11 bases at V and 11 bases at J, leaving 14 bases unmatched. This CDR3 has 12 amino acids. CDR3 loop: CASFGTAHGAFF. CDR3 DNA: TGTGCCTCCTTTGGGACAGCCCACGGGGCTTTCTTT.

The rearrangement links TRBV5-1 to TRBJ2-5; the match to TRBD1 covers 8 bases. The CDR3 length is 16 residues. J was trimmed by 1 base and V by 3 bases; bases with no gene match: 8. CDR1 is SGHRS, CDR2 YFSETQ, per germline. The CDR3 is CASSWGQVISQETQYF. The DNA for the CDR3 is TGCGCCAGCAGCTGGGGACAGGTCATTAGCCAAGAGACCCAGTACTTC. The variable domain in full, completed from reference TRBV5-1 and TRBJ2-5, reads KAGVTQTPRYLIKTRGQQVTLSCSPISGHRSVSWYQQTPGQGLQFLFEYFSETQRNKGNFPGRFSGRQFSNSRSEMNVSTLELGDSALYLCASSWGQVISQETQYFGPGTRLLVL.

The gene calls are TRBV4-1 and TRBJ2-1, with TRBD2 identical over 16 bases. In germline, CDR1 is MGHRA, CDR2 YSYEKL. With V trimmed by 0 bases and J by 0 bases, 5 bases remained unmatched. CDR3 size: 20 residues. CDR3 loop: CASSQEPGLAGGPSYNEQFF. The CDR3 DNA reads as TGCGCCAGCAGCCAAGAACCGGGACTAGCGGGAGGGCCCTCCTACAATGAGCAGTTCTTC.

This CDR3 reads CASSWTGRTEAFF. The CDR3 DNA reads TGTGCCAGCAGTTGGACAGGGAGGACTGAAGCTTTCTTT. The V call is TRBV6-2 or TRBV6-3, the J call TRBJ1-1; 8 nucleotides agree with TRBD1. The CDR3 runs to 13 residues. Trimming removed 4 bases from V and 5 bases from J; junction bases left unmatched: 3. From germline, CDR1 is MNHEY and CDR2 SVGEGT.

The chain has TRBV5-1 and TRBJ1-1; TRBD1 agrees at 9 bases. CDR3 size: 16 residues. Germline V gene lookup returns CDR1 SGHRS and CDR2 YFSETQ. Unmatched junction bases numbered 6, after V lost 3 bases and J lost 0 bases. The CDR3 reads CASSWGQGGLNTEAFF. The DNA for the CDR3 is TGCGCCAGCAGCTGGGGACAGGGCGGGTTGAACACTGAAGCTTTCTTT.

J is TRBJ1-1 and V is TRBV6-2 or TRBV6-3; weak D call: TRBD1 (5 bases). V lost 1 base, J lost 0 bases, and 15 bases lay in between. CDR3 length equals 17 residues. Germline lookup yields CDR1 MNHEY and CDR2 SVGEGT. The CDR3 region is CASSYYRDATVNTEAFF. The CDR3 DNA reads as TGTGCCAGCAGTTACTATAGAGATGCGACAGTGAACACTGAAGCTTTCTTT.